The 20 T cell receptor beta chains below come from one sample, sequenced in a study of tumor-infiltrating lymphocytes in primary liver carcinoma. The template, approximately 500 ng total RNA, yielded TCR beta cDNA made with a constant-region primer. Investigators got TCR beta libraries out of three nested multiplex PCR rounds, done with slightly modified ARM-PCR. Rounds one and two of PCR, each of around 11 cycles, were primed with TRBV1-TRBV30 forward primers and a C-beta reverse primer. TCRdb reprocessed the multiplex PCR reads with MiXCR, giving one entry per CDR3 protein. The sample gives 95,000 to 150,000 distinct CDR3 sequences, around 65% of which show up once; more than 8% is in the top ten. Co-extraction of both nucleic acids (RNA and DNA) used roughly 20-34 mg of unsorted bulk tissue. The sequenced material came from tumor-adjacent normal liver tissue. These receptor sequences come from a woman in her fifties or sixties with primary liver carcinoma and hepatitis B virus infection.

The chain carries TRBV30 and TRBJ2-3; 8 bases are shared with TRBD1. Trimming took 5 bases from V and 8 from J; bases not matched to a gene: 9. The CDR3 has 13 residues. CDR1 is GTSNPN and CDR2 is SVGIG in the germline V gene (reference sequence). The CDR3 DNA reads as TGTGCCTGGCGTGCCAGGGGGCCAGGTACGCAGTATTTT. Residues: CAWRARGPGTQYF.

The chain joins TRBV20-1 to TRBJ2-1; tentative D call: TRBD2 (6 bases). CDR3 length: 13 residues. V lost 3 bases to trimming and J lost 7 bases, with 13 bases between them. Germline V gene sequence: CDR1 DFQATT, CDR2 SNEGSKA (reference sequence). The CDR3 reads CSASRFRGNEQFF. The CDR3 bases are TGCAGTGCTAGTAGGTTTCGGGGGAATGAGCAGTTCTTC.

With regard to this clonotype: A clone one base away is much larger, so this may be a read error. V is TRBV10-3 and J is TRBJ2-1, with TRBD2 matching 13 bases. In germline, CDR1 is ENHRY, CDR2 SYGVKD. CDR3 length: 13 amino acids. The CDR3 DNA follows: TGTGCCATCGGACTAGCGGGAGCCAATGGGCAGTTCTTC. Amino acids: CAIGLAGANGQFF.

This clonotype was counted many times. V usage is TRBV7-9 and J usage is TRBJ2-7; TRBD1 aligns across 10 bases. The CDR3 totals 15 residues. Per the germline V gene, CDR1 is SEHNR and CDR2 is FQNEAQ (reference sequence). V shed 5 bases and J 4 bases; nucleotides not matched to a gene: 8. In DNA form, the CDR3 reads TGTGCCAGCAGCGTCCCCGGACAGGGGGAGTACGAGCAGTACTTC. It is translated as CASSVPGQGEYEQYF.

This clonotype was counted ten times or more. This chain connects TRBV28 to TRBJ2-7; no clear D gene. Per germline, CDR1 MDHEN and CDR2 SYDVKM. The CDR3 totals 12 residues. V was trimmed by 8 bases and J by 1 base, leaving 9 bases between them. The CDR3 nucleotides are TGTGCCAGCCTGGGCCAGTCCTACGAGCAGTACTTC. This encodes CASLGQSYEQYF.

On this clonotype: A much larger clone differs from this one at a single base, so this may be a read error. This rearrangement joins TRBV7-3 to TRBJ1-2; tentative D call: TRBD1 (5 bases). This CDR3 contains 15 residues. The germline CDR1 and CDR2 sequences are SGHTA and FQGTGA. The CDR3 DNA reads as TGTGCCAACAGCTTGGGCCCCGGGGCCAACTATGGCTACACCTTC. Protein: CANSLGPGANYGYTF.

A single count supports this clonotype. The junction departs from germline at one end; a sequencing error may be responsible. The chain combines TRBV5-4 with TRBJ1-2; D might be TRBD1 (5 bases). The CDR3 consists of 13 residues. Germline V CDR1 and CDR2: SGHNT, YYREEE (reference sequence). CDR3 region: CASSLAGSFGYTF. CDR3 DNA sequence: TGTGCCAGTAGCTTGGCAGGGTCATTTGGCTACACCTTC.

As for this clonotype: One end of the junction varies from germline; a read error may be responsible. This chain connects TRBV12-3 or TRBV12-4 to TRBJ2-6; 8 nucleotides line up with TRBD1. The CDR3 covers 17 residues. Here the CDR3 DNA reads TGTGCCAGTACTCCTGGACAGGGACTTTCTGGGGCCAAGGTCCTGACTTTC. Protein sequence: CASTPGQGLSGAKVLTF.

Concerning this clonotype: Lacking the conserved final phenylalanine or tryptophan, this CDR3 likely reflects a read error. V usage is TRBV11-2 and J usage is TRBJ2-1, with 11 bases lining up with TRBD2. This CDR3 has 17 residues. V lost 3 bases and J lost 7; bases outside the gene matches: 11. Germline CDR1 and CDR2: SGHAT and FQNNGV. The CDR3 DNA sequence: TGTGCCAGCAGCTTTGGTGTGGTAGCGGGAGGGCCGAATGAGCAGTTCTTA. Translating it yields CASSFGVVAGGPNEQFL.

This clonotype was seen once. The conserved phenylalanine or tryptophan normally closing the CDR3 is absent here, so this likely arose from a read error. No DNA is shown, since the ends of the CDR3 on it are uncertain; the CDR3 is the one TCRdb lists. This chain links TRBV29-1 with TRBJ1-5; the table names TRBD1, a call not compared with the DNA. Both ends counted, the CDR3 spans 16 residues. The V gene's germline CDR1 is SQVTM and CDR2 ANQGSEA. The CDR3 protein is CSAKDGGPFSNQPLQL.

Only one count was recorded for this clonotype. CDR3 loop: CASSLGTHNEQFF. As DNA, the CDR3 is TGTGCCAGCAGCTTAGGCACCCACAATGAGCAGTTCTTC. This chain connects TRBV7-3 to TRBJ2-1; D unclear. The V and J ends lost 2 bases and 5 bases respectively, with 7 bases between them. Germline CDR1 SGHTA, CDR2 FQGTGA. The CDR3 is 13 amino acids.

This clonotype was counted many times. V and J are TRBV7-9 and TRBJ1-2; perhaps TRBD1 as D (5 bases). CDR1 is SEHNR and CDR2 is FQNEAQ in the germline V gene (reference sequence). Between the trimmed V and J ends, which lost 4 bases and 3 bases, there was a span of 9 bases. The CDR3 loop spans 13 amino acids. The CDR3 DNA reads TGTGCCAGCAGCTGGCAGGGAGACTATGGCTACACCTTC. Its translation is CASSWQGDYGYTF. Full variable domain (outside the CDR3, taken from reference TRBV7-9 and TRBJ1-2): DTGVSQNPRHKITKRGQNVTFRCDPISEHNRLYWYRQTLGQGPEFLTYFQNEAQLEKSRLLSDRFSAERPKGSFSTLEIQRTEQGDSAMYLCASSWQGDYGYTFGSGTRLTVV.

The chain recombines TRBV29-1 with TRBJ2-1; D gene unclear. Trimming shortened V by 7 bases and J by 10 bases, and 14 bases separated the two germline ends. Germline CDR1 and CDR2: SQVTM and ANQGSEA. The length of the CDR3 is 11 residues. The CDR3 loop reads CSASSVGEQFF. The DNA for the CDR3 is TGCAGCGCAAGCAGTGTCGGGGAGCAGTTCTTC.

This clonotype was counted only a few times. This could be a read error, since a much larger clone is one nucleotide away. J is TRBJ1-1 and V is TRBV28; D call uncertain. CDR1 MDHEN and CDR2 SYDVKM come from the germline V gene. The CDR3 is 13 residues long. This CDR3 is CASCLLQDTEAFF. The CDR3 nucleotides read TGTGCCAGCTGTTTATTGCAGGACACTGAAGCTTTCTTT.

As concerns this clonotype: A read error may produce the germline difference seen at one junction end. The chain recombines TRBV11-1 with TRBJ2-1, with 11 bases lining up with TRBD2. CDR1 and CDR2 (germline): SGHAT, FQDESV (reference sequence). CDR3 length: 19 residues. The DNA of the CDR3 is TGTGCCAGCAGTTTAGTGCCCGCACTACTAGCGGGAGTAGGATCTGAGCAGTTCTTC. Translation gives CASSLVPALLAGVGSEQFF.

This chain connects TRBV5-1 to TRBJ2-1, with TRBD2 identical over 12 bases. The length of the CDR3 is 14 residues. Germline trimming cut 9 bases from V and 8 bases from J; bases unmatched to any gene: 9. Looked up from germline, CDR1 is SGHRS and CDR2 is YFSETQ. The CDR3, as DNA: TGCGCCAATAGCCCTCGACTAGCGGGAGATGAGCAGTTCTTC. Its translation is CANSPRLAGDEQFF.

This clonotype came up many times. The CDR3 here is CASSRGQGETQYF. The CDR3 region has the DNA TGTGCCAGCAGCAGGGGACAGGGAGAGACCCAGTACTTC. The V and J genes are TRBV7-9 and TRBJ2-5, with TRBD1 matching over 9 bases. V was clipped by 5 bases and J by 4 bases; unmatched bases: 2. This CDR3 has 13 amino acids. CDR1 and CDR2 from the germline V gene are SEHNR and FQNEAQ (reference sequence).

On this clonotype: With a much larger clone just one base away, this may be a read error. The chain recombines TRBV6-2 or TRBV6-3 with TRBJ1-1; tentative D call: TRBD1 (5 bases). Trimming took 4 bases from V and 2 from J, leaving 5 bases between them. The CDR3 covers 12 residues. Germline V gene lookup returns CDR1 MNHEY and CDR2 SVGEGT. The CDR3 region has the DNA TGTGCCAGCAGTTGGACAAACACTGAAGCTTTCTTT. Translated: CASSWTNTEAFF.

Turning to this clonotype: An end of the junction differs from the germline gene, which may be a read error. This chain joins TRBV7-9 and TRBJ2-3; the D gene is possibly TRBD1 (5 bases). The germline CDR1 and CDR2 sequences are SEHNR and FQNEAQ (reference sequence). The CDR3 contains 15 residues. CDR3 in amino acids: CARSLKIGSTGTQYF. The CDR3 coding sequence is TGTGCCAGAAGCTTAAAGATCGGTAGCACAGGTACGCAGTATTTT.

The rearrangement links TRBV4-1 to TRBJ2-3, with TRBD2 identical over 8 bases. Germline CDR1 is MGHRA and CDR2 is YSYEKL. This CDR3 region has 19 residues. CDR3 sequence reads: CANSQPPLASERETDTQYF. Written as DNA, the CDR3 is TGCGCTAACAGCCAGCCCCCCTTAGCGTCGGAGCGGGAGACAGATACGCAGTATTTT.